The present T cell receptor (beta chain) was sequenced within a study of OX40 agonist ivuxolimab in advanced cancers. Whole-study context: The patients' treatment was ivuxolimab, an agonistic anti-OX40 (CD134) antibody. Every 2 weeks, patients received ivuxolimab intravenously, dosed at 0.01 to 10 mg/kg. Partial responses occurred in Three dose-escalation patients, one with hepatocellular carcinoma and two with cutaneous melanoma.

Notes on this clone: Its specificity is not known.

The J segment lost 3 bases and the V segment lost 4 bases, leaving 3 bases of the junction unmatched. This CDR3 contains 14 residues. Germline CDR1 is SEHNR and CDR2 is FQNEAQ (reference sequence). Overall study findings and caveats: Blood T cells, both CD4+ and CD8+, expanded clonally by week 6 at 0.1 to 3.0 mg/kg.

This table comes from immunoSEQ multiplex PCR, and its TCRdb copy is limited to in-frame clones, with some not included. This sample carries tens of thousands of clones, roughly 90% of them seen once, and the ten largest clones take about 7%. The source was CD4+ or CD8+ T cells sorted from blood, collected in a trial of the OX40 agonist ivuxolimab. The TCR originated in an adult with an advanced solid tumor such as melanoma, head and neck, liver or kidney cancer. J is TRBJ2-3 and V is TRBV7-9; 8 bases agree with TRBD2. This CDR3 reads CASSSAGGTDTQYF. The CDR3 DNA sequence: TGTGCCAGCAGCTCCGCGGGGGGAACAGATACGCAGTATTTT.